These T cell receptor beta chains were read from a single sample in a study of blood T cell repertoires in COVID-19. Only in-frame clones appear in the TCRdb table, and some are missing; sequencing was by immunoSEQ multiplex PCR. The data contain more than 300,000 clones, about 87% of them seen just once; the ten biggest clones take up about 10%. Sequencing was done on a sample of peripheral blood. These receptors all come from a woman aged 25 to 39 with COVID-19, enrolled during active disease. The CDR3 runs from the conserved cysteine through the conserved F or W. A D gene is named only where the DNA matches it firmly. A row's size may be missing; if present it is once, few, many or a size class.

CDR3 DNA | CDR3 protein | D gene | J gene | clone size | V gene
TGTGCTAGCAGCTTAGGGGCAGCGGGAGGGCCTTTAGAGCAGTTCTTC | CASSLGAAGGPLEQFF | TRBD2 | TRBJ2-1 | NA | TRBV7-7
TGTGCCAGCAGCTGGGGGGGCGGGGTTGGCAATCAGCCCCAGCATTTT | CASSWGGGVGNQPQHF | NA | TRBJ1-5 | NA | TRBV7-2
TGTGCCAGCAGCTACGGAGGGGTTGGTAATGAGCAGTTCTTC | CASSYGGVGNEQFF | NA | TRBJ2-1 | NA | TRBV9
TGTGCCAGCAGCCTAGCGGACAGGGCCGTAGGCTACACCTTC | CASSLADRAVGYTF | TRBD1 | TRBJ1-2 | NA | TRBV3-1/TRBV3-2
TGTGCCAGCAGTTTAGCGGGGCCCGAGGGCTACAATGAGCAGTTCTTC | CASSLAGPEGYNEQFF | NA | TRBJ2-1 | NA | TRBV27
TGTGCCAGCCAGGGCAATAATTCACCCCTCCACTTT | CASQGNNSPLHF | NA | TRBJ1-6 | NA | TRBV28
TGTGCCAGCAGCTTTACGGGACAACAAGAGACCCAGTACTTC | CASSFTGQQETQYF | NA | TRBJ2-5 | once | TRBV7-9
TGTGCCAGCAGTTTATGGACAGGGGCCTTCTATGGCTACACCTTC | CASSLWTGAFYGYTF | TRBD1 | TRBJ1-2 | once | TRBV28
TGTGCCATGGGACAGGGCCTCTACGAGCAGTACTTC | CAMGQGLYEQYF | TRBD1 | TRBJ2-7 | NA | TRBV2
TGTGCCAGCTCACCACAGGGGGATACTGAAGCTTTCTTT | CASSPQGDTEAFF | NA | TRBJ1-1 | NA | TRBV18
TGTGCCAGCAGCTTAGATCACTCTTTCAATGAGCAGTTCTTC | CASSLDHSFNEQFF | NA | TRBJ2-1 | NA | TRBV11-3
TGTGCCAGCAGTGACAGGGGGCAAAGCACCGGGGAGCTGTTTTTT | CASSDRGQSTGELFF | TRBD1 | TRBJ2-2 | once | TRBV6-1
TGCGCCAGCAGCCGGCGGCGGGAGGGTTTGTACAATGAGCAGTTCTTC | CASSRRREGLYNEQFF | TRBD2 | TRBJ2-1 | many | TRBV5-1
TGTGCCAGCAGTTTTGACAGGGGGCTGGAGACCCAGTACTTC | CASSFDRGLETQYF | TRBD1 | TRBJ2-5 | NA | TRBV2
TGTGCCAGCAGCTTAACCCGGGGAGGGAGTTACGAGCAGTACTTC | CASSLTRGGSYEQYF | TRBD2 | TRBJ2-7 | NA | TRBV11-2
TGTGCCACCAGTGATTTGGATCTAGCGGGAGGATTGAATGAGCAGTTCTTC | CATSDLDLAGGLNEQFF | TRBD2 | TRBJ2-1 | NA | TRBV24-1
TGTGCCAGCAGTCCTCAGGGAGGCCCCCTCTCCTATAATTCACCCCTCCACTTT | CASSPQGGPLSYNSPLHF | NA | TRBJ1-6 | NA | TRBV7-9
TGTGCCACCAGTGATTCCTACCAGGGGGTAGCGCACTACAATGAGCAGTTCTTC | CATSDSYQGVAHYNEQFF | TRBD1 | TRBJ2-1 | NA | TRBV24-1
TGTGCCAGCAGTGAATTAGTCGAAAATACGCAGTATTTT | CASSELVENTQYF | NA | TRBJ2-3 | few | TRBV25-1
TGTGCCAGTAGCCCCGACAGGGTCAATCAGCCCCAGCATTTT | CASSPDRVNQPQHF | TRBD1 | TRBJ1-5 | NA | TRBV19
TGTGCCAGCAGTTTGTCCGCAGGCCCGGGAAACACCATATATTTT | CASSLSAGPGNTIYF | NA | TRBJ1-3 | NA | TRBV27
TGTGCCAGCAGCCAAGGTTCAGCGAACACCGGGGAGCTGTTTTTT | CASSQGSANTGELFF | NA | TRBJ2-2 | NA | TRBV14
TGTGCCAGTAGTATGGCTAGGGGTAATGAGCAGTTCTTC | CASSMARGNEQFF | NA | TRBJ2-1 | once | TRBV19
TGCGCCAGCAGCTTGTCAGGGGGTCTAGGCGAGCAGTACTTC | CASSLSGGLGEQYF | TRBD1 | TRBJ2-7 | few | TRBV5-1
TGTGCCAGCACGAGCGGGAGTAATTACGAGCAGTACTTC | CASTSGSNYEQYF | TRBD2 | TRBJ2-7 | NA | TRBV18
TGTGCCAGCAGTGAATTAGGAGGACAGGAAGCTTTCTTT | CASSELGGQEAFF | NA | TRBJ1-1 | once | TRBV25-1
TGTGCCAGCAGCGTAGAGGGGGTCTCTGGAAACACCATATATTTT | CASSVEGVSGNTIYF | NA | TRBJ1-3 | NA | TRBV9
TGTGCCAGCAGCTCGCAGGGTACAGATACGCAGTATTTT | CASSSQGTDTQYF | NA | TRBJ2-3 | NA | TRBV7-8
TGTGCCAGCAGTTTCGGGGTCCGGGAGCAGTACTTC | CASSFGVREQYF | NA | TRBJ2-7 | NA | TRBV28
TGTGCCAGCAGCTTATACTCGGTGGGGGGATCGTACGAGCAGTACTTC | CASSLYSVGGSYEQYF | NA | TRBJ2-7 | NA | TRBV7-2
TGTGCCAGCAGTTTTCATGGGGGCTCGTACGAGCAGTACTTC | CASSFHGGSYEQYF | NA | TRBJ2-7 | NA | TRBV28
TGTGCCAGCAGTTTAGGGGGGGGTCAGCCCCAGCATTTT | CASSLGGGQPQHF | NA | TRBJ1-5 | NA | TRBV12-3/TRBV12-4
TGTGCCAGCACATCACGTGGCGGCGAGCAGTACTTC | CASTSRGGEQYF | NA | TRBJ2-7 | NA | TRBV6-5
TGTGCCAGCAGGGACAGGGGGCTTGGACAGCCCCAGCATTTT | CASRDRGLGQPQHF | TRBD1 | TRBJ1-5 | once | TRBV28
TGTGCCAGCAGGGGGGGACTACTGAACACCGGGGAGCTGTTTTTT | CASRGGLLNTGELFF | TRBD2 | TRBJ2-2 | NA | TRBV2
TGTGCCAGCAGCTTAGTGGCGGTTATGCTAGCGGGAGAATCCTACGAGCAGTACTTC | CASSLVAVMLAGESYEQYF | TRBD2 | TRBJ2-7 | NA | TRBV7-2
TGTGCCAGCAGTCCAGCGTCCTCTGGAAACACCATATATTTT | CASSPASSGNTIYF | NA | TRBJ1-3 | NA | TRBV6-2/TRBV6-3
TGTGCCATCAGTGATGGGGCGGGAGGGGGAGATACGCAGTATTTT | CAISDGAGGGDTQYF | TRBD2 | TRBJ2-3 | NA | TRBV10-3
TGTGCCACCAGTGATCCCCTCGGAGGGGTGGATACGCAGTATTTT | CATSDPLGGVDTQYF | NA | TRBJ2-3 | NA | TRBV24-1
TGTGCAAGTCGCTCCCAGGGTCGGAACTATGGCTACACCTTC | CASRSQGRNYGYTF | NA | TRBJ1-2 | NA | TRBV12-2
TGTGCCAGCAGTTACCTGGACAGTTACAATGAGCAGTTCTTC | CASSYLDSYNEQFF | NA | TRBJ2-1 | NA | TRBV6-5
TGCAGCGTTGGGACAGGGAGGCATCAGCCCCAGCATTTT | CSVGTGRHQPQHF | TRBD1 | TRBJ1-5 | NA | TRBV29-1
TGTGCCACCAAGGACTTTAGCACAGATACGCAGTATTTT | CATKDFSTDTQYF | NA | TRBJ2-3 | NA | TRBV24-1
TGCGCCAGCAGCTCCCGGGAGGCCCCCGAAAATGAGCAGTTCTTC | CASSSREAPENEQFF | TRBD2 | TRBJ2-1 | NA | TRBV5-1
TGTGCCATCAGTTCCCCTTTGGCGGGGGCGAACGAGCAGTACTTC | CAISSPLAGANEQYF | NA | TRBJ2-7 | NA | TRBV10-3